This is a list of T cell receptor beta chains from one sample in a study of cytomegalovirus exposure and HLA in healthy donors. Generated by immunoSEQ multiplex PCR, the TCRdb table keeps only in-frame clones and is missing some. The sample includes fewer than 300,000 clones, 86% of them seen just once. Sequenced sample: PBMCs. These receptors all stem from a man aged 40-49 years in good health and CMV-seropositive. The conserved cysteine and the conserved F or W are not part of the CDR3 here. Fields, in order: V gene, J gene, D gene, CDR3 protein. The D gene is left open where the match is weak.

TRBV5-1	TRBJ2-7	.	ASSLEGQATYEQY
TRBV7-2	TRBJ2-7	TRBD2	ASSGGLAGSSYEQY
TRBV4-1	TRBJ1-2	.	ASSQDPPVKGYT
TRBV5-1	TRBJ1-1	TRBD1	ASSPGQGRPEAF
TRBV5-1	TRBJ1-2	.	ASTPTWANYGYT
TRBV6-1	.	TRBD1	ASSDIQGPSYEQY
TRBV4-1	.	TRBD2	ASSLAGTRGYEQY
TRBV11-2	TRBJ2-7	TRBD2	ASSPPGLAGDEQY
TRBV5-5	TRBJ2-7	.	ASSLMAGLNEQY
TRBV10-2	TRBJ1-3	.	ASSESEGPVSGNTIY
TRBV7-8	TRBJ2-7	TRBD1	ASSPGTGGWYEQY
TRBV18	TRBJ2-7	TRBD2	ASSPQTSGSGEQY
TRBV7-9	TRBJ2-7	TRBD1	ASSLGQGTYEQY
TRBV19	TRBJ2-2	.	ASMRASAGELF
TRBV4-3	TRBJ2-3	TRBD1	ASSQGQNTDTQY
TRBV6-6	TRBJ1-1	.	ASSSDRRSEAF
TRBV5-1	TRBJ1-1	.	ASSSYPGNTEAF
TRBV7-7	TRBJ2-5	.	ASSSGGLPEEETQY
TRBV7-8	TRBJ2-7	TRBD2	ASSPAGGRAGAYEQY
TRBV4-3	TRBJ2-3	.	ASSQGWPDSVPTDTQY
TRBV6-6	TRBJ2-7	.	ASSYSAEYEQY
TRBV7-2	TRBJ2-7	TRBD2	ASSSAGRAAYEQY
TRBV19	TRBJ2-7	TRBD1	ASSTGTGPYEQY
TRBV18	TRBJ2-7	TRBD2	ASSPRLLAGTSSYEQY
TRBV5-6	TRBJ1-5	TRBD1	ASSVTGGLYSNQPQH
TRBV7-3	TRBJ2-1	.	ASSSQTGNEQF
TRBV7-9	TRBJ2-7	.	ASSLRGGAYEQY
TRBV7-9	TRBJ1-2	TRBD1	ASSPRTGFYGYT
TRBV5-1	TRBJ1-4	.	ASSWGDPNEKLF
TRBV5-1	TRBJ2-1	.	ASNGVEAYNEQF
TRBV28	TRBJ2-7	TRBD2	ASSLSGRAKNEQY
TRBV19	TRBJ2-2	.	ASSLTPHDTGELF
TRBV19	TRBJ2-1	.	ASSRRYNEQF
TRBV6-1	TRBJ2-1	TRBD2	ASGGDLEQF
TRBV4-1	TRBJ1-2	TRBD1	ASSHPGQGPANYGYT
TRBV2	TRBJ1-5	TRBD1	ASSGNTRGSNQPQH
TRBV5-1	.	.	ASSLSSGNSYEQY
TRBV27	TRBJ1-2	TRBD1	ASSSIQGARYDYT
TRBV30	TRBJ2-1	TRBD2	AWSPPGLAGGNEQF
TRBV6-1	TRBJ1-2	TRBD1	ASSERTGGKFVYGYT
TRBV27	TRBJ2-1	.	ASRGLSSYNEQF
TRBV7-6	TRBJ2-7	TRBD1	ASSLGFGQGYEQY
TRBV4-1	TRBJ2-3	.	ASSQGTGGGPDTQY
TRBV6-6	TRBJ1-5	.	ASSSGGGGNQPQH
TRBV5-6	TRBJ2-7	.	ASSFQVLPPYEQY
TRBV9	TRBJ2-1	TRBD2	ASSVVASGRNEQF
TRBV5-1	TRBJ1-1	TRBD1	ASSTGTENTEAF
TRBV5-4	TRBJ1-2	.	ASSSGRGGGYT
TRBV6-6	TRBJ2-5	.	ASTAFDRVPVETQY
TRBV5-3	TRBJ2-3	TRBD2	ARRYPELAGVTDTQY
TRBV19	TRBJ2-3	.	ASSIQGRTDTQY
TRBV7-2	TRBJ2-3	.	ASSLLRDRNTQY